These T cell receptor beta chains were read from a single sample in a study of naive and memory T cell subsets. MiXCR was run by TCRdb on the UMI-ligation and nested PCR reads, yielding one entry per CDR3 protein. The repertoire holds around 33,000 distinct CDR3 sequences, with 6.7% as singletons. Sequenced here: skin, sampled from a tuberculin skin test site. The origin of the receptors is an adult in good health. CDR3s include the opening cysteine and the closing phenylalanine or tryptophan. D genes are given only for firm matches. Size is omitted from some rows. Given values are once, few, many or a class for expanded clones.

clone_size | d_call | j_call | v_call | cdr3_nt | cdr3_aa
NA | NA | TRBJ1-6 | TRBV7-9 | TGTGCCAGCAGCTTTTTGAAGAGTTCACCCCTCCACTTT | CASSFLKSSPLHF
few | NA | TRBJ1-1 | TRBV6-1 | TGTGCCAGCAGTGCTAGACAGGAACGGAACACTGAAGCTTTCTTT | CASSARQERNTEAFF
many | NA | TRBJ2-3 | TRBV10-3 | TGTGCCATCAGGTCTGCTAGCGCAGATACGCAGTATTTT | CAIRSASADTQYF
many | NA | TRBJ2-4 | TRBV20-1 | TGCAGTGCTAGGGACAAGGCCAAAAACATTCAGTACTTC | CSARDKAKNIQYF
few | TRBD1 | TRBJ1-1 | TRBV6-6 | TGTGCCAGCAGTTATCGGGACAGTTCCACTGAAGCTTTCTTT | CASSYRDSSTEAFF
many | NA | TRBJ2-3 | TRBV3-1 | TGTGCCAGCAGCCCCCAAGTAGGGTCGGGACATAGCACAGATACGCAGTATTTT | CASSPQVGSGHSTDTQYF
few | NA | TRBJ2-1 | TRBV7-3 | TGTGCCAGCAGCTTAGACGGGAGCTCCTACAATGAGCAGTTCTTC | CASSLDGSSYNEQFF
NA | NA | TRBJ1-1 | TRBV12-3/TRBV12-4 | TGTGCCAGCAGGCGACAGATAAACACTGAAGCTTTCTTT | CASRRQINTEAFF
many | NA | TRBJ2-5 | TRBV10-3 | TGTGCCATCAGTGAGATGGCGGGAGAGACCCAGTACTTC | CAISEMAGETQYF
many | NA | TRBJ2-1 | TRBV2 | TGTGCCAGCGGCCCGAGCTCCTACAATGAGCAGTTCTTC | CASGPSSYNEQFF
once | NA | TRBJ2-2 | TRBV7-8 | TGTGCCAGCAGCCCCCTCGGGGAGCCGAACACCGGGGAGCTGTTTTTT | CASSPLGEPNTGELFF
many | TRBD2 | TRBJ2-2 | TRBV19 | TGTGCCAGTAGTCCGCGGACTAGCGGGGCCTTCACCGGGGAGCTGTTTTTT | CASSPRTSGAFTGELFF
many | NA | TRBJ2-7 | TRBV27 | TGTGCCAGCAGAATAGGTCAGGGCCCCTACGAGCAGTACTTC | CASRIGQGPYEQYF
NA | NA | TRBJ1-5 | TRBV6-5 | TGTGCCAGCAGTTACGGGCAGGGTCATCAGCCCCAGCATTTT | CASSYGQGHQPQHF
few | TRBD2 | TRBJ2-1 | TRBV2 | TGTGCCAGCAGTGAGGAGCGGGGGGGGAACAATGAGCAGTTCTTC | CASSEERGGNNEQFF
NA | TRBD1 | TRBJ1-2 | TRBV12-3/TRBV12-4 | TGTGCCAGCAGTTTTTTAGGGACAGGGGTGCGCGGCGACACCTTC | CASSFLGTGVRGDTF
few | NA | TRBJ1-1 | TRBV3-1 | TGTGCCAGCAGCGCGGGGTACACTGAAGCTTTCTTT | CASSAGYTEAFF
many | TRBD1 | TRBJ1-1 | TRBV7-2 | TGTGCCAGCAGCTTATCGACAGGGGGCAACACTGAAGCTTTCTTT | CASSLSTGGNTEAFF
many | TRBD1 | TRBJ1-1 | TRBV2 | TGTGCCAGCAGTGAAAGGGGACAGGGTCGAGCTTTCTTT | CASSERGQGRAFF
many | NA | TRBJ1-2 | TRBV3-1 | TGTGCCAGCAGAAACAGGGATTGGGACTATGGCTACACCTTC | CASRNRDWDYGYTF
many | NA | TRBJ2-2 | TRBV7-9 | TGTGCCAGCAGCTTACTTCGGGGGTACACCGGGGAGCTGTTTTTT | CASSLLRGYTGELFF
few | NA | TRBJ1-5 | TRBV18 | TGTGCCAGCTCACCGGAGTGGCGGGTACAGCCCCAGCATTTT | CASSPEWRVQPQHF
many | NA | TRBJ1-2 | TRBV12-3/TRBV12-4 | TGTGCCAGCAGTTCGCCTAACTATGGCTACACCTTC | CASSSPNYGYTF
many | NA | TRBJ2-2 | TRBV6-1 | TGTGCCAGCACTCTAGGGCCGGGGCCGAGGGCCGGGGAGCTGTTTTTT | CASTLGPGPRAGELFF
NA | NA | TRBJ2-1 | TRBV20-1 | TGCAGTGCTCCGAGCGGATTCTCCTACAATGAGCAGTTCTTC | CSAPSGFSYNEQFF
few | TRBD1 | TRBJ1-5 | TRBV20-1 | TGCAGTGCTAGAGATACAGGGGGCGAAAGCAATCAGCCCCAGCATTTT | CSARDTGGESNQPQHF
many | TRBD1 | TRBJ2-3 | TRBV12-3/TRBV12-4 | TGTGCCAGCAGTGCTCCGGGACAGGGGAAAGATACGCAGTATTTT | CASSAPGQGKDTQYF
many | NA | TRBJ1-1 | TRBV11-2 | TGTGCCAGCAGCTTACGGTTCAGGGCCACTGAAGCTTTCTTT | CASSLRFRATEAFF
few | NA | TRBJ1-3 | TRBV7-7 | TGTGCCAGCAGCTTAGACCGGAACCCCGGAAACACCATATATTTT | CASSLDRNPGNTIYF
many | TRBD2 | TRBJ2-1 | TRBV4-2 | TGTGCCAGCAGCCAAGGGCTAGCGGTGCATGAGCAGTTCTTC | CASSQGLAVHEQFF
NA | NA | TRBJ1-2 | TRBV5-1 | TGCGCCAGCAGCTTAAATTTCGAGCTTTACTATGGCTACACCTTC | CASSLNFELYYGYTF
NA | NA | TRBJ1-5 | TRBV6-1 | TGTGCCAGCGGTTGGGGAGGCAATCAGCCCCAGCATTTT | CASGWGGNQPQHF
few | TRBD1 | TRBJ2-7 | TRBV6-1 | TGTGCCAGCAGTCCCCGGACAGGGGCGGTCGTCGAGCAGTACTTC | CASSPRTGAVVEQYF
many | NA | TRBJ2-7 | TRBV20-1 | TGCAGTGCTAGTTGCGTATACTACGAGCAGTACTTC | CSASCVYYEQYF
many | TRBD1 | TRBJ2-2 | TRBV12-3/TRBV12-4 | TGTGCCAGCACCCAGGGGGACGGCGAGAACACCGGGGAGCTGTTTTTT | CASTQGDGENTGELFF
medium-sized | NA | TRBJ1-5 | TRBV11-2 | TGTGCCAGCAGCTTAGGGGGCGCTCAGCCCCAGCATTTT | CASSLGGAQPQHF
many | TRBD2 | TRBJ2-3 | TRBV10-2 | TGCGCCAGCAGTGACGGGGGGGCCGTGAAAGATACGCAGTATTTT | CASSDGGAVKDTQYF
NA | TRBD1 | TRBJ1-1 | TRBV6-1 | TGTGCCAGCAGTGAGACAGGGGGCGTAAGCACTGAAGCTTTCTTT | CASSETGGVSTEAFF
many | NA | TRBJ1-1 | TRBV7-2 | TGTGCCAGCAGCTTAAGTTCCACTGAAGCTTTCTTT | CASSLSSTEAFF
many | NA | TRBJ2-7 | TRBV29-1 | TGCAGCGTTGAAGTAGTTGGGCAGGGCCCCTACGAGCAGTACTTC | CSVEVVGQGPYEQYF
NA | TRBD1 | TRBJ1-2 | TRBV29-1 | TGCAGCGTTGTAGGGCGGGACAGCAACTATGGCTACACCTTC | CSVVGRDSNYGYTF
many | TRBD1 | TRBJ2-5 | TRBV6-6 | TGTGCCAGCAGTTACTCGGGACAGGGGGCTAGAGAGACCCAGTACTTC | CASSYSGQGARETQYF
many | TRBD1 | TRBJ1-1 | TRBV20-1 | TGCAGTGCTAGAGGTAGGGGGCGCGGTGAAGCTTTCTTT | CSARGRGRGEAFF
many | TRBD1 | TRBJ2-4 | TRBV28 | TGTGCCAGCAGGCGGCCGACAGGGTCACTCGCCAAAAACATTCAGTACTTC | CASRRPTGSLAKNIQYF
many | NA | TRBJ2-1 | TRBV12-3/TRBV12-4 | TGTGCCAGCAGTCAGGGGGGGAGGTACAATGAGCAGTTCTTC | CASSQGGRYNEQFF
many | TRBD1 | TRBJ2-2 | TRBV18 | TGTGCCAGCTCACCTCGACAGGGGGCGCGGAGAAACACCGGGGAGCTGTTTTTT | CASSPRQGARRNTGELFF
many | NA | TRBJ2-2 | TRBV7-9 | TGTGCCAGCAGCATTAGGAGGGGTTCCACCGGGGAGCTGTTTTTT | CASSIRRGSTGELFF
many | NA | TRBJ2-3 | TRBV12-3/TRBV12-4 | TGTGCCAGTAGTCGGCCGGGACAACTCCTTAGCGCGCAGTATTTT | CASSRPGQLLSAQYF
NA | NA | TRBJ1-6 | TRBV12-3/TRBV12-4 | TGTGCCAGCAGCGAAAGCTCCTATAATTCACCCCTCCACTTT | CASSESSYNSPLHF
many | NA | TRBJ2-5 | TRBV27 | TGTGCCAGCAGTCAATCCGGGACCTGGGGGGAGACCCAGTACTTC | CASSQSGTWGETQYF
few | TRBD1 | TRBJ2-7 | TRBV7-2 | TGTGCCAGCAGCTGGGGGACAGCCACCTACGAGCAGTACTTC | CASSWGTATYEQYF
many | TRBD1 | TRBJ1-1 | TRBV7-2 | TGTGCCAGCAGCGGACAGGGCGTGAACACTGAAGCTTTCTTT | CASSGQGVNTEAFF